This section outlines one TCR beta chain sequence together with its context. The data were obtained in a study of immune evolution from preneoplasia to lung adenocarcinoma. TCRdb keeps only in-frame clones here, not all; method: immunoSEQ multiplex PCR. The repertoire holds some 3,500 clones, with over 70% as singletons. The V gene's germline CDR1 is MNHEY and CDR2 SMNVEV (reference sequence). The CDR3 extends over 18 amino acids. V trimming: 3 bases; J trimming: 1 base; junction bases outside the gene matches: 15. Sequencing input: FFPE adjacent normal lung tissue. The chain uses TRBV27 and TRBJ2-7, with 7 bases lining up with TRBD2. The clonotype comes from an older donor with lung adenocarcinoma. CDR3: CASSFTRPGRDLSYEQYF. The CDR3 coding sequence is TGTGCCAGCAGTTTCACCCGGCCTGGGAGGGATTTGTCCTACGAGCAGTACTTC.